The sequence of this T cell receptor beta chain was determined in a study of OX40 agonist ivuxolimab in advanced cancers. Looking at the study overall: Dose-escalation subjects each had hepatocellular carcinoma, melanoma, renal cell or head and neck cancer.

Notes on the study in general: Both blood CD4+ and CD8+ T cells showed clonal growth by week 6 at 0.1 to 3.0 mg/kg.

The CDR3 length is 14 residues. Germline CDR1 and CDR2: SGHTA and FQGNSA. The germline V and J ends were trimmed by 4 bases and 5 bases, with 12 bases remaining between them. Profiled with immunoSEQ multiplex PCR; TCRdb holds only in-frame clones, not every one. The repertoire holds 85,000 to 130,000 clones, with 75% to 95% as singletons. With regard to this clone: What it binds is unknown.

Sequenced material: CD4+ or CD8+ T cells sorted from blood, taken in a trial of the OX40 agonist ivuxolimab. The J gene is TRBJ2-1, the V gene TRBV7-2, with D perhaps TRBD2 (6 bases). This clonotype was sampled from an adult with an advanced solid tumor such as melanoma, head and neck, liver or kidney cancer. CDR3 sequence: CASSSSSDHNEQFF. The CDR3, as DNA: TGTGCCAGCAGCTCGTCTAGCGATCACAATGAGCAGTTCTTC.